This T cell receptor beta chain was sequenced in a study of T cells in Graves' hyperthyroidism and ophthalmopathy. Study-level points and caveats: A 13 V-J signature model discriminated ophthalmopathy versus stable hyperthyroidism. The model made its ophthalmopathy prediction, and onset followed a median around six months later.

The CDR3 loop spans 16 amino acids. With V trimmed by 0 bases and J by 10 bases, 6 bases remained unmatched. The germline V gene has CDR1 SGHTA and CDR2 FQGNSA. Amplification of TCR beta CDR3 regions was performed using RNA transcripts as template. The HTBI set primed first-round TCR CDR3 RT-PCR. From the multiplex PCR reads, TCRdb called clonotypes with MiXCR, one entry per CDR3 protein. The data contain just under 750,000 distinct CDR3 sequences, about 35% of them seen just once; the ten biggest clones take up 30% to 40%. Absent ophthalmopathy progression within 18 months defined stable Graves' hyperthyroidism. Exclusion criteria comprised uncontrolled infection, other autoimmune disease, pregnancy or lactation. This clonotype was observed at least ten times. Its antigen remains unknown.

The receptor was derived from a woman aged 35 to 49 with Graves' hyperthyroidism. J is TRBJ1-6 and V is TRBV7-2; TRBD1 matches 10 bases. The sequencing sample was made of blood. CDR3 sequence (DNA): TGTGCCAGCAGCTTAGCGCGAGGGACAGGGGACTCACCCCTCCACTTT. It translates to CASSLARGTGDSPLHF.